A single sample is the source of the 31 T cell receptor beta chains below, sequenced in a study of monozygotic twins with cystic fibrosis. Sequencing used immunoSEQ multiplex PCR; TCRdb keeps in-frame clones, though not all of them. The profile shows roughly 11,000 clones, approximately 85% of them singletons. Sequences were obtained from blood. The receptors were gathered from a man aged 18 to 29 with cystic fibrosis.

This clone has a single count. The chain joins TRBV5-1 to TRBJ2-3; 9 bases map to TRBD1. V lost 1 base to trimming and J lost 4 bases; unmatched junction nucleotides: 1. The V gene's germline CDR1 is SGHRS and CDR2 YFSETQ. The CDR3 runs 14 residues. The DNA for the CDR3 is TGCGCCAGCAGCTTGAGGGACAGGGCAGATACGCAGTATTTT. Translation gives CASSLRDRADTQYF.

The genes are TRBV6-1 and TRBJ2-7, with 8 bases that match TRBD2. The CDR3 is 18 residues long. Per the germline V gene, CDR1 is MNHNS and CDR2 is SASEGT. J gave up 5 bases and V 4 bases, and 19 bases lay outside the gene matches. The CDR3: CASSGPLSERGYVNEQYF. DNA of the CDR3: TGTGCCAGCAGTGGGCCCCTTTCGGAGCGGGGGTACGTCAACGAGCAGTACTTC.

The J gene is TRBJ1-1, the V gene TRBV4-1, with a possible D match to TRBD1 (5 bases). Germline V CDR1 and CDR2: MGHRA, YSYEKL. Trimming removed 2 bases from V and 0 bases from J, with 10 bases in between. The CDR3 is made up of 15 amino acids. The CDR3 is CASSQLETVNTEAFF. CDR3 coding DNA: TGCGCCAGCAGCCAACTGGAGACAGTGAACACTGAAGCTTTCTTT.

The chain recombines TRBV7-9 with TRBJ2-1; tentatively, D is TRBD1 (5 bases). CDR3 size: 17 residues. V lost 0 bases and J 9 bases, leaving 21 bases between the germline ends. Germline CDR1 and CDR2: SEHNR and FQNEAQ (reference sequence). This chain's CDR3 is CASSLAVSLGVRSEQFF. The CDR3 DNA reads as TGTGCCAGCAGCTTAGCGGTGAGTTTAGGGGTCCGGAGTGAGCAGTTCTTC.

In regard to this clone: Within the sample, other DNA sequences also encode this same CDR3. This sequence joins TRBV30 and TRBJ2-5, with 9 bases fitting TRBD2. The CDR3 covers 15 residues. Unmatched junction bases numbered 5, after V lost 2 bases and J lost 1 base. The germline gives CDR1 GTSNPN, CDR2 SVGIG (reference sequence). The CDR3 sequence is CAWSRLAGPQETQYF. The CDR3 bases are TGTGCCTGGAGTCGTCTAGCGGGGCCCCAAGAGACCCAGTACTTC. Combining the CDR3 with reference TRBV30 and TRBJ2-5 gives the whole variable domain SQTIHQWPATLVQPVGSPLSLECTVEGTSNPNLYWYRQAAGRGLQLLFYSVGIGQISSEVPQNLSASRPQDRQFILSSKKLLLSDSGFYLCAWSRLAGPQETQYFGPGTRLLVL.

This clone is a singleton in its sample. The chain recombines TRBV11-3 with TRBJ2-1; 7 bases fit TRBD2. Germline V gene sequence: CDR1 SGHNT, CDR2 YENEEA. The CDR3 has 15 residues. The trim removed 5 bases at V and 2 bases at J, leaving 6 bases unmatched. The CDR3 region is CASSPPGTTYNEQFF. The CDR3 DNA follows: TGTGCCAGCAGCCCCCCCGGGACTACCTACAATGAGCAGTTCTTC.

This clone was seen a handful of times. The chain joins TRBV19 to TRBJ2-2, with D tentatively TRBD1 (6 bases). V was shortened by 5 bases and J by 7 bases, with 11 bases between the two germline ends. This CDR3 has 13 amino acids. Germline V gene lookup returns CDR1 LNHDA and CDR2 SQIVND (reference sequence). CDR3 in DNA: TGTGCCAGTAGTTCACAGGGAAACGGGGAGCTGTTTTTT. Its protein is CASSSQGNGELFF.

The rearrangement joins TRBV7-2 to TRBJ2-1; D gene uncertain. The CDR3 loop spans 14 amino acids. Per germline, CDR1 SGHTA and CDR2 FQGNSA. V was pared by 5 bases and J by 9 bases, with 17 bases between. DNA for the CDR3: TGTGCCAGCAGCCAAGGGCCTAGTTCGCGTGAGCAGTTCTTC. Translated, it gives CASSQGPSSREQFF.

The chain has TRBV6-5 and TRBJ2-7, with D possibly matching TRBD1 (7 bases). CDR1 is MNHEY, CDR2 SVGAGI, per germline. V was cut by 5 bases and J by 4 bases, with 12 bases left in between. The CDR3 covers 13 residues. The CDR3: CASSIRGRYEQYF. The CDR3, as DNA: TGTGCCAGCAGTATCAGGGGGAGGTACGAGCAGTACTTC.

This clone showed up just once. For the CDR3, the DNA is TGTGCCAGCAGCTTGAGGTCAGGGCGGACTGAAGCTTTCTTT. It encodes CASSLRSGRTEAFF. The chain has TRBV11-2 and TRBJ1-1, with a tentative D call TRBD1 (5 bases). The CDR3 contains 14 residues. CDR1 and CDR2 from the germline V gene are SGHAT and FQNNGV. V gave up 3 bases and J gave up 5 bases, with 13 bases separating them.

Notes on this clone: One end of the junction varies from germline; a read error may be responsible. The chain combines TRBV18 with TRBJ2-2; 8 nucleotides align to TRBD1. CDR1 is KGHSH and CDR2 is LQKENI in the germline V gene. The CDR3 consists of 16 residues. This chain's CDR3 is CASSPSRQGNAGELFF. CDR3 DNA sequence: TGTGCCAGCTCACCATCTCGACAGGGGAACGCCGGGGAGCTGTTTTTT.

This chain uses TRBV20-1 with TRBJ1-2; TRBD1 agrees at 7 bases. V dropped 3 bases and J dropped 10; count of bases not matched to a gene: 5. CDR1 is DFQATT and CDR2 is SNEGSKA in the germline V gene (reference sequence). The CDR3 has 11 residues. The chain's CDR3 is CSASGQGDYTF. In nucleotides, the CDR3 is TGCAGTGCTAGTGGCCAGGGGGACTACACCTTC.

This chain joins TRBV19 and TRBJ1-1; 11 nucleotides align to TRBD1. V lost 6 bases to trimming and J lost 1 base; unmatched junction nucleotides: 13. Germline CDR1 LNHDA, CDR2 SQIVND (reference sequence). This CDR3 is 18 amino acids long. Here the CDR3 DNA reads TGTGCCAGTAGCACGTACGGGACAGGGGGTAGAGGGAACACTGAAGCTTTCTTT. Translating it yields CASSTYGTGGRGNTEAFF.

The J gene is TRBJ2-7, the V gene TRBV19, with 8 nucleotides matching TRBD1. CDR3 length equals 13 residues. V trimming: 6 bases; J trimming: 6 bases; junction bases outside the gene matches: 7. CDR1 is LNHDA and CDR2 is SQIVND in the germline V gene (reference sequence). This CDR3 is CASRADRVGEQYF. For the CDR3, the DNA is TGTGCCAGTAGGGCGGACAGGGTAGGCGAGCAGTACTTC.

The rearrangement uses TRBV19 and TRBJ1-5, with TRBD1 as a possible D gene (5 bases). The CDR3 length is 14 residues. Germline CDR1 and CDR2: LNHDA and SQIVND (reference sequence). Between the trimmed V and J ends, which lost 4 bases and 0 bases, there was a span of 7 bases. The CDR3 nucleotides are TGTGCCAGTAGTACCGGACATAGCAATCAGCCCCAGCATTTT. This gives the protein CASSTGHSNQPQHF.

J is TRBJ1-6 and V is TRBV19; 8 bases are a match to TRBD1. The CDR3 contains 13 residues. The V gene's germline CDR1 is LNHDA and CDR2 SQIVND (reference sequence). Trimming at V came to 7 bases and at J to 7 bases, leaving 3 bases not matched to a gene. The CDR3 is CASTGGENSPLHF. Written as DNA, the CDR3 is TGTGCCAGTACAGGGGGCGAAAATTCACCCCTCCACTTT.

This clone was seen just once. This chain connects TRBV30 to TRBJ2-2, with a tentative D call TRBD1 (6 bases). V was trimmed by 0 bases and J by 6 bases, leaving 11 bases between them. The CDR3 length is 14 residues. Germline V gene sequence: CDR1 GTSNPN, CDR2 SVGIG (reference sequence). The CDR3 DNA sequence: TGTGCCTGGAGTGTGAGACAGGACGCCGGGGAGCTGTTTTTT. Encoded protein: CAWSVRQDAGELFF.

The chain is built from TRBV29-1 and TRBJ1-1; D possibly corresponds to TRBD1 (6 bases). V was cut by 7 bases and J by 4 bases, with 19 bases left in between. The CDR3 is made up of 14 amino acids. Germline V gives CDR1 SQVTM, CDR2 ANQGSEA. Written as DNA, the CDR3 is TGCAGCGCCGGACCCGGGGAAGGGGGCACTGAAGCTTTCTTT. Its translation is CSAGPGEGGTEAFF.

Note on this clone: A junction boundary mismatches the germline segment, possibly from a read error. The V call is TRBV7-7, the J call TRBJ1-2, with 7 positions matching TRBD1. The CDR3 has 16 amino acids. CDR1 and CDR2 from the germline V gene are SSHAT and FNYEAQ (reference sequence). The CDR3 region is CASSLGLQTGNYGYTF. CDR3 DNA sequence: TGTGCTAGCAGCTTAGGATTACAGACAGGGAACTATGGCTACACCTTC.

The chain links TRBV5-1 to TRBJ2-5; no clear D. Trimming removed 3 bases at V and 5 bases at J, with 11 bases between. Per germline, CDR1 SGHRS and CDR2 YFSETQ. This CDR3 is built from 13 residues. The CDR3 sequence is CASSSESMETQYF. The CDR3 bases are TGCGCCAGCAGCTCCGAATCGATGGAGACCCAGTACTTC.

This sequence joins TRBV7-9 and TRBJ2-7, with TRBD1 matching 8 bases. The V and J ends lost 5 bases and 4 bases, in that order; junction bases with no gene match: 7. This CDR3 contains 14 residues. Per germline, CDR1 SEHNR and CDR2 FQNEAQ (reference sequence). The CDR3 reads CASSTGQGRYEQYF. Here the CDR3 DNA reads TGTGCCAGCAGCACAGGACAGGGCCGGTACGAGCAGTACTTC.

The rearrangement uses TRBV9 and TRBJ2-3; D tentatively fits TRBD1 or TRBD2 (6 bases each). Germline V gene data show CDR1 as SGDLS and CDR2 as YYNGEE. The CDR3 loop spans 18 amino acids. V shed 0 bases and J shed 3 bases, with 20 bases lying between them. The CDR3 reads CASSVEMPGALGTDTQYF. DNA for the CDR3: TGTGCCAGCAGCGTAGAGATGCCGGGGGCGCTAGGGACAGATACGCAGTATTTT.

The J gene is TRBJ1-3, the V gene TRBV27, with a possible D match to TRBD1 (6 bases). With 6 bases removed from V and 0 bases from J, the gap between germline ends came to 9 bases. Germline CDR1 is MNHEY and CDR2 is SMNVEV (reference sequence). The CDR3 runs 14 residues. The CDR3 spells CASRRGGSGNTIYF. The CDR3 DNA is TGTGCCAGCAGGAGAGGGGGCTCTGGAAACACCATATATTTT.

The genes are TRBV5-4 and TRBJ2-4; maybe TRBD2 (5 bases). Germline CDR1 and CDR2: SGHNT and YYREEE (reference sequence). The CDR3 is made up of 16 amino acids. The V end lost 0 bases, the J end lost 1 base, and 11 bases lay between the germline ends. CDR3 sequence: CASSLDQSGAKNIQYF. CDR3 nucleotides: TGTGCCAGCAGCTTGGATCAGAGCGGCGCCAAAAACATTCAGTACTTC.

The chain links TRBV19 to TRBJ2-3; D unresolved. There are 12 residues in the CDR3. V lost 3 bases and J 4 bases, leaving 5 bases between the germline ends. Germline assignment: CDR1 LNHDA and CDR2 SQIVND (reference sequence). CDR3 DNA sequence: TGTGCCAGTAGTATTTCCCCAGATACGCAGTATTTT. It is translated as CASSISPDTQYF.

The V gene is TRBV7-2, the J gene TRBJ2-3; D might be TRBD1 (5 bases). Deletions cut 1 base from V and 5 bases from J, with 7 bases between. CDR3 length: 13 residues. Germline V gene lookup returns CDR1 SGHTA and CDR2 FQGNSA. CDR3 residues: CASSLDQGDTQYF. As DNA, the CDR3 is TGTGCCAGCAGCTTAGATCAGGGAGATACGCAGTATTTT.

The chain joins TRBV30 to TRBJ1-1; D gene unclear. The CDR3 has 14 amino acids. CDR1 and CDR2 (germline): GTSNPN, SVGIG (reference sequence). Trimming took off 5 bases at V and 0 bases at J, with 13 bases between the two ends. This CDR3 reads CAWARHGLNTEAFF. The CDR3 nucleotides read TGTGCCTGGGCCCGACACGGATTGAACACTGAAGCTTTCTTT.

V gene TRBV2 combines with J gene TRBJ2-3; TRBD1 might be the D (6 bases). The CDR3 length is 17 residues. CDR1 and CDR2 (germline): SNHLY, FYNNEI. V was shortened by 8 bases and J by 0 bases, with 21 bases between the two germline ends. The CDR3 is CASLVDRYSGSTDTQYF. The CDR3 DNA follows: TGTGCCAGCCTCGTGGACAGATATTCTGGTAGCACAGATACGCAGTATTTT.

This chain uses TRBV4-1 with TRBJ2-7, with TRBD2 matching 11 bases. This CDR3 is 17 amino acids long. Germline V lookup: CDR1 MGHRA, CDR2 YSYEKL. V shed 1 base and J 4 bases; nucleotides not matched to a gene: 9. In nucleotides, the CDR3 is TGCGCCAGCAGCCAAGGGCCACTAGCGGGAGCAATGTACGAGCAGTACTTC. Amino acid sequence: CASSQGPLAGAMYEQYF.

The CDR3: CASSLSFSSNYGYTF. CDR3 DNA: TGCGCCAGCAGCTTGTCCTTCTCCAGTAACTATGGCTACACCTTC. The chain employs TRBV5-1 and TRBJ1-2; D gene unclear. Trimming left V 1 base short and J 1 base short, with 11 bases between. Germline loops: CDR1 SGHRS, CDR2 YFSETQ. This CDR3 spans 15 amino acids.

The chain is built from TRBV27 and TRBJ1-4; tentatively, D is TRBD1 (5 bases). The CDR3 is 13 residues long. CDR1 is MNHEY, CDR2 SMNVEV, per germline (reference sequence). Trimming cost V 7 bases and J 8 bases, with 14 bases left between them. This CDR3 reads CASTAGWGEKLFF. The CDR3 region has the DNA TGTGCCAGCACCGCTGGTTGGGGGGAAAAACTGTTTTTT.